These T cell receptor beta chains were read from a single sample in a study of T cells in Graves' hyperthyroidism and ophthalmopathy. TCRdb re-derived calls from the multiplex PCR reads in MiXCR, one entry per CDR3 protein. The table shows hundreds of thousands of distinct CDR3 sequences, with under 20% occurring only once. Material for sequencing was blood. These receptors originate from a woman aged 25 to 39 with Graves' hyperthyroidism. Each CDR3 is given without its conserved first and last residue. Each record gives: CDR3 protein, V gene, J gene.

CDR3 protein: ASSLQGGDGYT
V gene: TRBV5-6
J gene: TRBJ1-2

CDR3 protein: ASSLSGEQY
V gene: TRBV7-9
J gene: TRBJ2-7

CDR3 protein: SVYSRDRVMNTEAF
V gene: TRBV29-1
J gene: TRBJ1-1

CDR3 protein: ASSSPSGTQY
V gene: TRBV28
J gene: TRBJ2-5

CDR3 protein: ASGLSAAGTQY
V gene: TRBV12-5
J gene: TRBJ2-5

CDR3 protein: ASSPKGGGGTQY
V gene: TRBV7-3
J gene: TRBJ2-5

CDR3 protein: SSGPEETQY
V gene: TRBV29-1
J gene: TRBJ2-5

CDR3 protein: ASSQARTGYGYT
V gene: TRBV14
J gene: TRBJ1-2

CDR3 protein: ASSEESGNYNEQF
V gene: TRBV2
J gene: TRBJ2-1

CDR3 protein: ASSFSRPRSGDTQY
V gene: TRBV6-2/TRBV6-3
J gene: TRBJ2-3

CDR3 protein: ASSSRQLNTDTQY
V gene: TRBV7-9
J gene: TRBJ2-3

CDR3 protein: ASSVGGTSRTDTQY
V gene: TRBV9
J gene: TRBJ2-3

CDR3 protein: ASSLELAIYNEQF
V gene: TRBV13
J gene: TRBJ2-1

CDR3 protein: ASSTGTLSTDTQY
V gene: TRBV19
J gene: TRBJ2-3

CDR3 protein: SASSGSWYNEQF
V gene: TRBV20-1
J gene: TRBJ2-1

CDR3 protein: ASIRVVSYNEQS
V gene: TRBV28
J gene: TRBJ2-1

CDR3 protein: ASSGSGGSETQY
V gene: TRBV2
J gene: TRBJ2-5

CDR3 protein: SVQKAGWDSSYEQY
V gene: TRBV29-1
J gene: TRBJ2-7

CDR3 protein: ASSLGAGATKNIQY
V gene: TRBV5-1
J gene: TRBJ2-4

CDR3 protein: ASSLGYANTEAF
V gene: TRBV11-3
J gene: TRBJ1-1

CDR3 protein: SAPSGHGSTYNEQF
V gene: TRBV20-1
J gene: TRBJ2-1

CDR3 protein: ASSEVGRGRETQY
V gene: TRBV2
J gene: TRBJ2-5

CDR3 protein: ASSPFRDGGPEQY
V gene: TRBV2
J gene: TRBJ2-7

CDR3 protein: SGSNTGELF
V gene: TRBV29-1
J gene: TRBJ2-2

CDR3 protein: ATSDPSGTGGEELF
V gene: TRBV24-1
J gene: TRBJ2-2

CDR3 protein: ASSPGGEIRETQY
V gene: TRBV18
J gene: TRBJ2-5

CDR3 protein: ASGLVGTGYGYT
V gene: TRBV12-5
J gene: TRBJ1-2

CDR3 protein: AITGNGETQY
V gene: TRBV10-3
J gene: TRBJ2-5

CDR3 protein: ASSLQGTYNEQF
V gene: TRBV2
J gene: TRBJ2-1

CDR3 protein: ASRTGQGTGRNTGELF
V gene: TRBV10-2
J gene: TRBJ2-2

CDR3 protein: ASAPGSSYNEQF
V gene: TRBV5-6
J gene: TRBJ2-1

CDR3 protein: ASSTNRGNYGYT
V gene: TRBV11-2
J gene: TRBJ1-2

CDR3 protein: SVDQGNEQF
V gene: TRBV29-1
J gene: TRBJ2-1

CDR3 protein: ASSTDRGDSYEQY
V gene: TRBV2
J gene: TRBJ2-7

CDR3 protein: SVAKTEEGGETQY
V gene: TRBV29-1
J gene: TRBJ2-5

CDR3 protein: SVDRSSLYGYT
V gene: TRBV29-1
J gene: TRBJ1-2

CDR3 protein: SAQKYRTSGSSYEQY
V gene: TRBV20-1
J gene: TRBJ2-7

CDR3 protein: ASSQGIKGGLGNSPLH
V gene: TRBV3-1
J gene: TRBJ1-6

CDR3 protein: ASSAHRAGTEAF
V gene: TRBV9
J gene: TRBJ1-1

CDR3 protein: ASSLIQGSINEQF
V gene: TRBV5-1
J gene: TRBJ2-1

CDR3 protein: AISESGGTSGSWYEQF
V gene: TRBV10-3
J gene: TRBJ2-1

CDR3 protein: ASKKLGIATNEKLF
V gene: TRBV2
J gene: TRBJ1-4

CDR3 protein: SASRPGTANYGYT
V gene: TRBV20-1
J gene: TRBJ1-2

CDR3 protein: ASSLSGLAETGELF
V gene: TRBV12-3/TRBV12-4
J gene: TRBJ2-2

CDR3 protein: SASITGDEQF
V gene: TRBV29-1
J gene: TRBJ2-1

CDR3 protein: ASSLRGLVYYEQY
V gene: TRBV28
J gene: TRBJ2-7

CDR3 protein: ASSQDGREQY
V gene: TRBV4-1
J gene: TRBJ2-7

CDR3 protein: SASQPQETQY
V gene: TRBV20-1
J gene: TRBJ2-5

CDR3 protein: SADQGLGYGYT
V gene: TRBV20-1
J gene: TRBJ1-2

CDR3 protein: SAPLGTYNEQY
V gene: TRBV20-1
J gene: TRBJ2-7

CDR3 protein: AGNRDPDSPLH
V gene: TRBV5-4
J gene: TRBJ1-6

CDR3 protein: AWISNRVDTGELF
V gene: TRBV30
J gene: TRBJ2-2

CDR3 protein: ASSFSTRNNEQF
V gene: TRBV3-1
J gene: TRBJ2-1

CDR3 protein: ASSTGGSYYEQY
V gene: TRBV12-3/TRBV12-4
J gene: TRBJ2-7

CDR3 protein: ASSLWDSQQF
V gene: TRBV7-2
J gene: TRBJ2-1

CDR3 protein: SANSGIYNEQF
V gene: TRBV20-1
J gene: TRBJ2-1

CDR3 protein: ASSNRTGLVYGYT
V gene: TRBV6-1
J gene: TRBJ1-2

CDR3 protein: ASSYLAGSSYEQY
V gene: TRBV28
J gene: TRBJ2-7